Detailed here is one T cell receptor (beta chain). No antigen is known for it. One base away there is no much larger clone; base qualities are not given. This sample stems from a study of T-cell memory formation after mild COVID-19 (dated by TCRdb to the early 2020s). Broadly, across the study: TCR sequence clusters from the two donors were found to be largely donor specific. T-cell clones expanding and contracting after mild COVID-19 in a couple of donors were tracked by longitudinal TCRalpha and TCRbeta repertoire sequencing. Two young, previously healthy adult volunteers made up the cohort, one male and one female. Beyond this particular receptor, the publication reports: The study covered only a couple of mild cases, and larger cohorts including severe cases with pre-infection samples were considered necessary. Clones that contracted from day 15 to 85 showed balanced CD4/CD8 phenotypes, whereas a second wave of clones that expanded from day 15 to 37 leaned towards CD4+. Contracting CD4+ clones were found mainly in CM and EM memory subsets, while CD8+ clones were enriched in EMRA. Whether the second-wave clones peaking on day 37 were SARS-CoV-2 specific was not confirmed. Some responding clones were detected in pre-infection memory, which suggested that pre-existing cross-reactive memory T cells had joined the SARS-CoV-2 response.

Instrument used: Illumina NovaSeq 6000. Using 5'RACE with constant-segment primers, TCRalpha and TCRbeta cDNA libraries were constructed, with sample barcodes and unique molecular identifiers added in the process. Trizol reagent was used to extract RNA from every sample. Amplification of the libraries took two PCR steps, and the second step added a second sample barcode plus Illumina TruSeq adapters. Sequencing of libraries was performed on an Illumina NovaSeq with 2 x 150 bp paired-end reads. For the original study's pipeline: With migec v1.2.7, reads were demultiplexed and then collapsed into UMI-guided consensus sequences. Using mixcr v2.1.11, the UMI consensuses were aligned to TRA and TRB V and J templates and assembled into clonotypes. Clonotypes were classified as expanded or contracted when called significant by both edgeR and NoisET, with noise models trained on biological replicates. edgeR calls used a false discovery rate-adjusted p below 0.01 and a log2 fold-change threshold of 1. As an exploratory analysis of dynamics, PCA with hierarchical clustering was applied to max-normalized trajectories of the 1000 most abundant clonotypes. Each responding clone was given a CD4 or CD8 phenotype based on the CD4+ and CD8+ repertoires, which had been sequenced separately. The public sequencing data were trimmed at Q25 with fastp and processed into clonotypes with MiXCR by TCRdb, which kept only in-frame beta chains. Rows with a matching CDR3 protein are joined into one entry that keeps the most common DNA and genes. It is TCRdb's table, rather than the study itself, that gives the V and J calls and clone size. The sample includes around 310,000 distinct CDR3 sequences, with approximately 22% observed a single time. The ten largest clones add up to about 21% of the sample.

Ficoll-Paque density gradient centrifugation was used to isolate PBMCs. The sample consisted of PBMCs or a T cell subset sorted from them (not recorded which). This clonotype was obtained from a young man who had mild COVID-19 (a few samples of this study predate the infection). The sample titles of this study are shuffled in the database, so cell type and time point are left out; the donor was told from shared clones.

The encoded CDR3 is CASSFNSGTVNSPLHF. The DNA sequence reads TGCGCCAGCAGCTTCAATTCCGGGACAGTAAATTCACCCCTCCACTTT. The V and J genes are TRBV5-1 and TRBJ1-6; TRBD1 matches 7 bases in the middle. Trimming accounts for 2 bases at V and 7 bases at J, while the number of junction bases matched to no gene is 9. CDR1 and CDR2, per the germline V gene, are SGHRS and YFSETQ. The CDR3 goes from the cysteine to the phenylalanine over 16 residues. The read is trimmed to its CDR3 DNA, 48 bases read in frame from base 1.